This note documents a single T cell receptor beta chain sequence. This entry comes from a study of blood T cells in healthy people across ages. Alongside a J-beta primer mix, a sample-barcoded 5' primer served in a second PCR lasting roughly 6 to 11 cycles. TCRdb processed the 5' RACE reads anew with MiXCR; each CDR3 protein has one entry. The data show hundreds of thousands of distinct CDR3 sequences, under 55% seen once. Germline V gives CDR1 MNHEY, CDR2 SVGEGT. V trimming: 3 bases; J trimming: 5 bases; junction bases outside the gene matches: 8. This CDR3 has 15 residues. Sequencing used blood. The chain carries TRBV6-2 or TRBV6-3 and TRBJ2-5; the match to TRBD2 covers 8 bases. This receptor was identified in a man aged 60 to 69 in good health. Written as DNA, the CDR3 is TGTGCCAGCAGTTATCCGCGGGGGGACAAGGAGACCCAGTACTTC. It yields the protein CASSYPRGDKETQYF.